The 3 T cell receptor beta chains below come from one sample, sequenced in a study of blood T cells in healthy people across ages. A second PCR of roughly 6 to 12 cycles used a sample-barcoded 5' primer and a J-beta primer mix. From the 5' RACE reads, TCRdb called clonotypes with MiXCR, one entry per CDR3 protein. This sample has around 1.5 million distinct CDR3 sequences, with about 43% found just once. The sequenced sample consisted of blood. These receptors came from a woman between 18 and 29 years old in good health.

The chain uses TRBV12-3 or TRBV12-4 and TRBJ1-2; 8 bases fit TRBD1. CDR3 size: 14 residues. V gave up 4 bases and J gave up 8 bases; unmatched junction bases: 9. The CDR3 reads CASSSDPGGRGYTF. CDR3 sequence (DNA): TGTGCCAGCAGTTCAGATCCAGGGGGCAGGGGCTACACCTTC.

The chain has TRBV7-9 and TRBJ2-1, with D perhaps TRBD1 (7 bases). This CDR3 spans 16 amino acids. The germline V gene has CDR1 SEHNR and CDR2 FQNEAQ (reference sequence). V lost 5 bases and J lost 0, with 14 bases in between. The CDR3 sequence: CASSPGGTVSYNEQFF. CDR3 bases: TGTGCCAGCAGCCCAGGCGGGACAGTCTCCTACAATGAGCAGTTCTTC.

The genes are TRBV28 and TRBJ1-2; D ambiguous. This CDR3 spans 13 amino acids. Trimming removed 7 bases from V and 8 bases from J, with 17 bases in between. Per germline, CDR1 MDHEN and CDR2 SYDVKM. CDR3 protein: CASIPGRVGGYTF. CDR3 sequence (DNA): TGTGCCAGCATCCCGGGGAGGGTAGGCGGCTACACCTTC.